This T cell receptor beta chain is drawn from a study of shared clonotypes between healthy human individuals. Study-wide results and limits: There were few donors, and this limited the genetic and exposure-history diversity represented. Compared with clonotypes that all four donors shared, non-shared clonotypes had lower generation probabilities. Naive subsets generally exceeded memory subsets in estimated richness.

Produced via immunoSEQ multiplex PCR; TCRdb's table is partial and in-frame only. Of 2 million to 2.5 million clones listed, roughly 90% are singletons. Germline V gene sequence: CDR1 SGHRS, CDR2 YFSETQ. This CDR3 comprises 14 residues. V lost 6 bases, J lost 6 bases, and 7 bases stayed unmatched. Splitting the CD4+ cells yielded a CD45RA+ naive subset and a CD45RA-negative memory subset. For this clone: The antigen remains undetermined.

The origin of this receptor is a man aged 18 to 30 in good health. Some clones in this sample may be carry-over from other donors' samples. The chain is built from TRBV5-1 and TRBJ2-2, with TRBD1 identical over 8 bases. Source material: naive CD4+ T cells from PBMCs. Specified subset: CD45RA+ positively selected. DNA of the CDR3: TGCGCCAGCACCGAGGGACAGGTCGCCGGGGAGCTGTTTTTT. This sequence encodes CASTEGQVAGELFF.